The rows below give T cell receptor beta chains drawn from one sample of a study of tumor-infiltrating lymphocytes in primary liver carcinoma. MiXCR, run by TCRdb on the multiplex PCR reads, gives a single entry per CDR3 protein. The sample carries fewer than 70,000 distinct CDR3 sequences, roughly 70% recorded once. The sequencing sample was made of liver tumor tissue from sampling region 2. These receptors came from a man aged 40-49 years with primary liver carcinoma and hepatitis B virus infection. CDR3s include the opening cysteine and the closing phenylalanine or tryptophan. A D gene is named only where the DNA matches it firmly. Clone sizes are given selectively: once, few, many, or a class where the clone is expanded.

>TRBJ2-3|TRBV4-2|.|TRBD2
TGTGCCAACAGTCAAGTGGCGCTTCTAGCGGGAGCGACAGATACGAAGTATTTT
CANSQVALLAGATDTKYF
>TRBJ2-7|TRBV4-3|few|.
TGTGCCAGCAGCCAAGATTTTTCCCGCTCATACGAGCAGTACTTC
CASSQDFSRSYEQYF
>TRBJ2-7|TRBV12-3/TRBV12-4|medium-sized|TRBD1
TGTGCCAGCAGTATCGGGACAGGGGGCCCCTACGAGCAGTACTTC
CASSIGTGGPYEQYF
>TRBJ1-6|TRBV11-2|.|.
TGTACTAGCAGCTTAGGGGACGACGGTTATAATTCACCCCTCCACTTT
CTSSLGDDGYNSPLHF
>TRBJ1-1|TRBV6-1|.|.
TGTACCAGCCAGGCCTACAGGGACACTGAAGCTTTCTTT
CTSQAYRDTEAFF
>TRBJ2-2|TRBV6-6|.|TRBD2
TGTACCAGCAGTCCGCTAGTGGGACTAGCGGGGCCAACGAACAGCGGGGAGCTGTTTTTT
CTSSPLVGLAGPTNSGELFF
>TRBJ2-1|TRBV6-2/TRBV6-3|.|.
TGTGCCAGGAGTTATCGTGCCTCCTTGCTCTTC
CARSYRASLLF
>TRBJ2-3|TRBV12-3/TRBV12-4|.|.
TGTGCCAGCATTCCCGGGAGTAGGCCAGATACGCAGTATTTT
CASIPGSRPDTQYF
>TRBJ2-1|TRBV6-1|.|.
TGTGCCACCACTGGATCCCTCAACTACAATGAGAAGTTCTTC
CATTGSLNYNEKFF
>TRBJ1-1|TRBV14|.|.
TGTCCCAGCAGCCCTTCAGACAGGTTGGATGCGGCTTTCTTT
CPSSPSDRLDAAFF
>TRBJ2-7|TRBV5-4|.|TRBD2
TGTACCAGCAGCAAGACTAGCGGAGGTCGAGGGGCCGAGCAGTACTTC
CTSSKTSGGRGAEQYF
>TRBJ2-1|TRBV10-3|.|TRBD2
TGTGCCATCAGTGACCCGGGAGGGTCATCGTACAATGAGCCTTTCTTC
CAISDPGGSSYNEPFF
>TRBJ2-7|TRBV5-1|.|.
TGCGCCAGCAGATCCCAGACAGAGGGCACCCCGGTGGTCTCTAACGAGCAGTACTTC
CASRSQTEGTPVVSNEQYF
>TRBJ2-7|TRBV6-1|few|TRBD2
TGTGCCAGCAGTGAGGTTCGGGCGGGAGGGACTTCCTACGAGCAGTACTTC
CASSEVRAGGTSYEQYF
>TRBJ1-2|TRBV6-1|.|TRBD1
TGTGCCAGCAGTGGCGGGACAGCGATCTATGGCTACACCTTC
CASSGGTAIYGYTF
>TRBJ1-3|TRBV4-1|.|.
TGCGCCAGCAGCCAAGACCTCAGAGACACCATATATTTT
CASSQDLRDTIYF
>TRBJ1-5|TRBV6-1|.|TRBD1
TGTGTCAGCAGTCTACAGGGGACCACTCAGCCCCAGCATTTT
CVSSLQGTTQPQHF
>TRBJ2-5|TRBV6-5|.|.
TGTGTCAGCAATGCAGGAGGAGGGACCCAGTACTTC
CVSNAGGGTQYF
>TRBJ1-6|TRBV4-3|once|.
TGCGCCAACAGCCAAGCACAAACCGTCGATAATTCACCCCTCCAGTTT
CANSQAQTVDNSPLQF
>TRBJ2-1|TRBV4-2|.|.
TGTGCCAGCAGCCAAGAGGACCGGGATAAGGGGGTTAATGAGCAGTTCTTC
CASSQEDRDKGVNEQFF